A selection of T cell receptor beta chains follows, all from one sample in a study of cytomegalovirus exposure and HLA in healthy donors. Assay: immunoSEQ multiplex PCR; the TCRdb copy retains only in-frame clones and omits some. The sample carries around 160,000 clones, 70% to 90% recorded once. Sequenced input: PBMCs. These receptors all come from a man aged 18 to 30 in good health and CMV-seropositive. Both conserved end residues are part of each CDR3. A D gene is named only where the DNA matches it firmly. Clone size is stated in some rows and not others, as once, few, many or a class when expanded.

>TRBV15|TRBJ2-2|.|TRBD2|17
TGTGCCACCAGCAGAAGGACTAGCGGGGGGTTCACCGGGGAGCTGTTTTTT
CATSRRTSGGFTGELFF
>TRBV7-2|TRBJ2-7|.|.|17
TGTGCCAGCAGCTTGTGGACTCCCCGATCCTCTTTAGGCGAGCAGTACTTC
CASSLWTPRSSLGEQYF
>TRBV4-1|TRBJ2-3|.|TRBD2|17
TGCGCCAGCAGCCAAGAACGAACTAGCGGGGCCACAGATACGCAGTATTTT
CASSQERTSGATDTQYF
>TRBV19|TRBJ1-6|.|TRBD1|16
TGTGCCAGTAGTACCCAGGGGGTACAGTATAATTCACCCCTCCACTTT
CASSTQGVQYNSPLHF
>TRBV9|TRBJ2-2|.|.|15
TGTGCCAGCAGCGTAGAATCTCCGGGGACCGGGGAGCTGTTTTTT
CASSVESPGTGELFF
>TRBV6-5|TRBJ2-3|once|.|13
TGTGCCAGCTTCCGGGGTTACACAGATACGCAGTATTTT
CASFRGYTDTQYF
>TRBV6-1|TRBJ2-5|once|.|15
TGTGCCAGCAGTGACCGGAAAAGACTGATTGAGACCCAGTACTTC
CASSDRKRLIETQYF
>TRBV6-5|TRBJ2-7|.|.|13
TGTGCCAGCAGCCTCAGGGGAAGGTACGAGCAGTACTTC
CASSLRGRYEQYF
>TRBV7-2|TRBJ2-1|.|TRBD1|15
TGTGCCAGCAGCTTACCCCCGGGACAGGGGAATGAGCAGTTCTTC
CASSLPPGQGNEQFF
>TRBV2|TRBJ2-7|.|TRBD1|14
TGTGCCAGCAGTGAACAGGGGGATGGCTACGAGCAGTACTTC
CASSEQGDGYEQYF
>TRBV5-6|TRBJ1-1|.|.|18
TGTGCCAGCACCCACGTCCCTCGGAGGGAAGGCATGAACACTGAAGCTTTCTTT
CASTHVPRREGMNTEAFF
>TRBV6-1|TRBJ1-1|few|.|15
TGTGCCAGCAGTGTTGGTGGACTCCAGAACACTGAAGCTTTCTTT
CASSVGGLQNTEAFF
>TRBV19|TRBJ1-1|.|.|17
TGTGCCAGTAGTATAGTCCCCGGGCAGGGGATGAACACTGAAGCTTTCTTT
CASSIVPGQGMNTEAFF
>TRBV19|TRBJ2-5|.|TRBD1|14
TGTGCCACAGGGGGTCTTGGGGGAGCGGAGACCCAGTACTTC
CATGGLGGAETQYF
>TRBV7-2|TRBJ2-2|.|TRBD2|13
TGTGCCAGCAGGGCTAGCGGGACCGGGGAGCTGTTTTTT
CASRASGTGELFF
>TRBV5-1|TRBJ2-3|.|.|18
TGCGCCAGCAGCTTGTTAGCTAGCGTAGGCGGTTTCACAGATACGCAGTATTTT
CASSLLASVGGFTDTQYF
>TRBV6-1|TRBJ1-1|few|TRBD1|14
TGTGCCAGCAGTTTCAGGGGGCGTGTCACTGAAGCTTTCTTT
CASSFRGRVTEAFF
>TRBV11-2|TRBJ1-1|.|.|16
TGTGCCAGCGCCCCCACCTTACGGGTAGGAGACACTGAAGCTTTCTTT
CASAPTLRVGDTEAFF
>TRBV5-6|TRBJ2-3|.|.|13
TGTGCCAGCAGCTCAGGGTTGACAGATACGCAGTATTTT
CASSSGLTDTQYF
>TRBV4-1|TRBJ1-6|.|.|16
TGCGCCAGCAGCCAAGATCCTGGGCCAGTGAGTTTACCCCTCCACTTT
CASSQDPGPVSLPLHF
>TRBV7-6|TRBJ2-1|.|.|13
TGTGCCAGCAGCTTAAAATGGGTAAGGAGTCCGTTCTTC
CASSLKWVRSPFF
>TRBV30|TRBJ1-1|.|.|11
TGTGCCTGGAGTGCGCGGGGCCGGGGTTTCTTT
CAWSARGRGFF
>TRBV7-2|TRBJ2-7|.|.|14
TGTGCCAGCAGCTTGGGCCACCAAGCCTACGAGCAGTACTTC
CASSLGHQAYEQYF
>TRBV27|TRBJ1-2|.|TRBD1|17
TGTGCCAGCAGTCCCATCCGCCGGGACAGAGCTAACTATGGCTACACCTTC
CASSPIRRDRANYGYTF
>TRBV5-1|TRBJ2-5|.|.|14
TGCGCCAGCAGCTTGGCGGGGGTTGGTCAGGCCCAGTACTTC
CASSLAGVGQAQYF
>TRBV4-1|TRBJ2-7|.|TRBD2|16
TGCGCCAGCAGCCAAGCACTAGCGGGGCCAACCTACGAGCAGTACTTC
CASSQALAGPTYEQYF
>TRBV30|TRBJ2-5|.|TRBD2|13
TGTGCCTGGGGGCTAGCGGGGGTCGAGACCCAGTACTTC
CAWGLAGVETQYF
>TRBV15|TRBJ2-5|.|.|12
TGTGCCACCAGCAGAACCCGGGGGACCCAGTACTTC
CATSRTRGTQYF
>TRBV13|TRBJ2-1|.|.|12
TGTGCCAGCAGCTTAGACGGGAATGAGCAGTTCTTC
CASSLDGNEQFF
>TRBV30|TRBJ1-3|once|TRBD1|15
TGTGCCTGGAGTTTTACAGGGGGACAGGGAAACACCATATATTTT
CAWSFTGGQGNTIYF
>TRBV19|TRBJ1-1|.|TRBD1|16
TGTGCCAGTAGTATCCCTTGGACAGGGATGAACACTGAAGCTTTCTTT
CASSIPWTGMNTEAFF
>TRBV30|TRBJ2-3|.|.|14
TGTGCCTGGAGATGGCCAGGATGGACAGATACGCAGTATTTT
CAWRWPGWTDTQYF
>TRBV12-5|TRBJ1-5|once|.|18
TGTGCTAGTGGTCCCACGGACAGACCAGTTTATAGCAATCAGCCCCAGCATTTT
CASGPTDRPVYSNQPQHF
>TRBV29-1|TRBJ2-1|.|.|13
TGCAGCGATGTCAGGGATACTTACAATGAGCAGTTCTTC
CSDVRDTYNEQFF
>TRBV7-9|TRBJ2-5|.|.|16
TGTGCCAGCATCCCGCCCATTAGGGGCCGCCAAGAGACCCAGTACTTC
CASIPPIRGRQETQYF
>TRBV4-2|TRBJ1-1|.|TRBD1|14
TGTGCCAGCAGCCAAGTCGGACAGGGGTGGGAAGCTTTCTTT
CASSQVGQGWEAFF
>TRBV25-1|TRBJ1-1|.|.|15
TGTGCCAGCACCACCGGGGGAAACTATATCGGTGAAGCTTTCTTT
CASTTGGNYIGEAFF
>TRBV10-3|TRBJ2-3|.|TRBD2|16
TGTGCCACCCAGGAGCTAGCGGGGCTCAACACAGATACGCAGTATTTT
CATQELAGLNTDTQYF
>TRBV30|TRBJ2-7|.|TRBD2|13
TGTGCCTGGAGTGTAGCGGGGGCCGGCGAGCAGTACTTC
CAWSVAGAGEQYF
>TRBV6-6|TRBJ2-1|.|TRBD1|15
TGTGCCAGCAGTTGGACAGGGAAGGCCGACAATGAGCAGTTCTTC
CASSWTGKADNEQFF
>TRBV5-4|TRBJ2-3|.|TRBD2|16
TGTGCCAGCAGCAGGACTAGCGGGGGGGCCCCAGATACGCAGTATTTT
CASSRTSGGAPDTQYF
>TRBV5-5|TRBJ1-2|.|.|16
TGTGCCAGCAGCTTGGAATCGGTCCCCCCCGAGGGTGGCTACACCTTC
CASSLESVPPEGGYTF
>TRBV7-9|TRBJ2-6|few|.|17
TGTGCCAGCAGCTCTTCCCAGGCTGTCTCTGGGGCCAACGTCCTGACTTTC
CASSSSQAVSGANVLTF
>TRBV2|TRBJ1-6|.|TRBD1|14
TGTGCCAGCAGTGGCCAGGGGGTAGGGTCACCCCTCCACTTT
CASSGQGVGSPLHF